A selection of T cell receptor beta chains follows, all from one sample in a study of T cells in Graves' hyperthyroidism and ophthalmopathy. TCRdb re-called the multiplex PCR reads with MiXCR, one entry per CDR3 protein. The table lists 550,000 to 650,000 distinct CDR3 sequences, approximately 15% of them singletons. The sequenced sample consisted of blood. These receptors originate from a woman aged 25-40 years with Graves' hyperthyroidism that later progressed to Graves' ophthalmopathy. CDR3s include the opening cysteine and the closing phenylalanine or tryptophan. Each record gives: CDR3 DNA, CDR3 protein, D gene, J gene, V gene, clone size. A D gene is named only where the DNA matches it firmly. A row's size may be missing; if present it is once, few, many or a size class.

cdr3_nt: TGTGCCAGCAGTGGCGGGTGGGGGAGCTCCTACGAGCAGTACTTC; cdr3_aa: CASSGGWGSSYEQYF; d_call: -; j_call: TRBJ2-7; v_call: TRBV2; clone_size: many
cdr3_nt: TGTGCCAGCAGCGTATTTGCAGGGGATGAGACCCAGTACTTC; cdr3_aa: CASSVFAGDETQYF; d_call: -; j_call: TRBJ2-5; v_call: TRBV7-6; clone_size: many
cdr3_nt: TGTGCCAGCACCGAACCGGGACAGGTTTCAGCTTTCTTT; cdr3_aa: CASTEPGQVSAFF; d_call: TRBD1; j_call: TRBJ1-1; v_call: TRBV28; clone_size: many
cdr3_nt: TGTGCCAGCAGCCTTCATAAGGGGGTAGCTGGAAACACCATATATTTT; cdr3_aa: CASSLHKGVAGNTIYF; d_call: -; j_call: TRBJ1-3; v_call: TRBV7-2; clone_size: many
cdr3_nt: TGTGCCAGCAGCGCCCTCGGACAGGGGGCTCTGCGCGAGCAGTACTTC; cdr3_aa: CASSALGQGALREQYF; d_call: TRBD1; j_call: TRBJ2-7; v_call: TRBV9; clone_size: -
cdr3_nt: TGTGCCTGGAGTGTCCCGGGCCAGTTGGCTGAAAAACTGTTTTTT; cdr3_aa: CAWSVPGQLAEKLFF; d_call: -; j_call: TRBJ1-4; v_call: TRBV30; clone_size: many
cdr3_nt: TGTGCCAGCAGCAAATTGACTAGCTTGGCAGATACGCAGTATTTT; cdr3_aa: CASSKLTSLADTQYF; d_call: TRBD2; j_call: TRBJ2-3; v_call: TRBV7-2; clone_size: many
cdr3_nt: TGTGCCAGCTCACCACCGGGACTAGCGGGAAATAAGTACTTC; cdr3_aa: CASSPPGLAGNKYF; d_call: TRBD2; j_call: TRBJ2-5; v_call: TRBV18; clone_size: few
cdr3_nt: TGTGCCAGCAGTCCCCGGACAGGGTCCTTGACTAGCGGGTATGAGCAGTTCTTC; cdr3_aa: CASSPRTGSLTSGYEQFF; d_call: TRBD2; j_call: TRBJ2-1; v_call: TRBV11-3; clone_size: many
cdr3_nt: TGCGCCAGCGTACAGGACAGGGGGCTTGATAATTCACCCCTCCACTTT; cdr3_aa: CASVQDRGLDNSPLHF; d_call: TRBD1; j_call: TRBJ1-6; v_call: TRBV4-1; clone_size: -
cdr3_nt: TGTGCCAGCAGAGATTCCTACAATCAGCCCCAGCATTTT; cdr3_aa: CASRDSYNQPQHF; d_call: -; j_call: TRBJ1-5; v_call: TRBV6-2/TRBV6-3; clone_size: -
cdr3_nt: TGTGCCAGCAGTTTAAGTTCCTACGGGGCTCAGAGGAACACTGAAGCTTTCTTT; cdr3_aa: CASSLSSYGAQRNTEAFF; d_call: -; j_call: TRBJ1-1; v_call: TRBV27; clone_size: many
cdr3_nt: TGTGCCTGTCCGGGACAGGGGAACACTGAAGCTTTCTTT; cdr3_aa: CACPGQGNTEAFF; d_call: TRBD1; j_call: TRBJ1-1; v_call: TRBV30; clone_size: few
cdr3_nt: TGTGCCAGCAGCCAAGATTGGTCAGGGTCCGGCAATCAGCCCCAGCATTTT; cdr3_aa: CASSQDWSGSGNQPQHF; d_call: -; j_call: TRBJ1-5; v_call: TRBV3-1; clone_size: few
cdr3_nt: TGTGCCGGCAGTGAAAGTCTAACCTTGGGGGCTTTCTTT; cdr3_aa: CAGSESLTLGAFF; d_call: -; j_call: TRBJ1-1; v_call: TRBV2; clone_size: -
cdr3_nt: TGCAGTGCTTTAGCGGAGTACAGCACAGATACGCAGTATTTT; cdr3_aa: CSALAEYSTDTQYF; d_call: -; j_call: TRBJ2-3; v_call: TRBV20-1; clone_size: few
cdr3_nt: TGCGCCAGCAGTTTGGGGGGGCTAGATCAGCCCCAGCATTTT; cdr3_aa: CASSLGGLDQPQHF; d_call: -; j_call: TRBJ1-5; v_call: TRBV5-1; clone_size: many
cdr3_nt: TGTGCCAGTGGACAGGGGAGGAACACTGAAGCTTTCTTT; cdr3_aa: CASGQGRNTEAFF; d_call: TRBD1; j_call: TRBJ1-1; v_call: TRBV19; clone_size: few
cdr3_nt: TGTGCCACCCCAAGAGGGACTAGCGGACAAGAGACCCAGTACTTC; cdr3_aa: CATPRGTSGQETQYF; d_call: TRBD2; j_call: TRBJ2-5; v_call: TRBV6-1; clone_size: few
cdr3_nt: TGTGCCAGCAGTTTATTCGGGACTGAGCAACAAGAGACCCAGTACTTC; cdr3_aa: CASSLFGTEQQETQYF; d_call: -; j_call: TRBJ2-5; v_call: TRBV28; clone_size: many
cdr3_nt: TGTGCCAGTAGTATCAGCCTGGGGGGCACAGATACGCAGTATTTT; cdr3_aa: CASSISLGGTDTQYF; d_call: -; j_call: TRBJ2-3; v_call: TRBV19; clone_size: -
cdr3_nt: TGTGCCAGCAGCCGCGAGCGGGAGGGCCGTAATGAGCAGTTCTTC; cdr3_aa: CASSREREGRNEQFF; d_call: TRBD2; j_call: TRBJ2-1; v_call: TRBV5-8; clone_size: -
cdr3_nt: TGTGCCAGCAGTTCGGGCGGGAGAGGAGCTGCGGCGAACACCGGGGAGCTGTTTTTT; cdr3_aa: CASSSGGRGAAANTGELFF; d_call: TRBD2; j_call: TRBJ2-2; v_call: TRBV11-3; clone_size: many
cdr3_nt: TGTGCCAGCAGTTCGAGACTAGCGGGAGGTTACTACGAGCAGTACTTC; cdr3_aa: CASSSRLAGGYYEQYF; d_call: TRBD2; j_call: TRBJ2-7; v_call: TRBV19; clone_size: many
cdr3_nt: TGTGCCAGCAGTGCCGGCCCGGCCGAGCAGTACTTC; cdr3_aa: CASSAGPAEQYF; d_call: -; j_call: TRBJ2-7; v_call: TRBV27; clone_size: many
cdr3_nt: TGTGCCAGCAGCACGCGACTAGACCCGATAGGCACAGATACGCAGTATTTT; cdr3_aa: CASSTRLDPIGTDTQYF; d_call: -; j_call: TRBJ2-3; v_call: TRBV9; clone_size: few
cdr3_nt: TGTGCCTGGACCGGACAGGGTAATGAAAAACTGTTTTTT; cdr3_aa: CAWTGQGNEKLFF; d_call: TRBD1; j_call: TRBJ1-4; v_call: TRBV30; clone_size: many
cdr3_nt: TGTGCCAGCATCCTGTTACCGGACAGGAACCACGAGCAGTACTTC; cdr3_aa: CASILLPDRNHEQYF; d_call: TRBD1; j_call: TRBJ2-7; v_call: TRBV6-1; clone_size: many
cdr3_nt: TGTGCCAGTAGTTTAACCTCCGGGGGGACGGGCACTGAAGCTTTCTTT; cdr3_aa: CASSLTSGGTGTEAFF; d_call: -; j_call: TRBJ1-1; v_call: TRBV19; clone_size: many
cdr3_nt: TGTGCCAGCAGTTCTTACCCGGGAGGGCAAGAGACCCAGTACTTC; cdr3_aa: CASSSYPGGQETQYF; d_call: TRBD2; j_call: TRBJ2-5; v_call: TRBV7-2; clone_size: many
cdr3_nt: TGTGCCAGCAGCACCATTAGCGGGAGGGTGGATACGCAGTATTTT; cdr3_aa: CASSTISGRVDTQYF; d_call: TRBD2; j_call: TRBJ2-3; v_call: TRBV27; clone_size: many
cdr3_nt: TGTGCCAGCAGCCAATCCCTAGCGGGAGGGCCTTTTGGCGAGCAGTTCTTC; cdr3_aa: CASSQSLAGGPFGEQFF; d_call: TRBD2; j_call: TRBJ2-1; v_call: TRBV5-4; clone_size: -
cdr3_nt: TGTGCCAGTAGTATCGGGGGACGAGGAGAGACCCAGTACTTC; cdr3_aa: CASSIGGRGETQYF; d_call: -; j_call: TRBJ2-5; v_call: TRBV19; clone_size: many
cdr3_nt: TGCAGTGCTGCAGACCGATATCAGCCCCAGCATTTT; cdr3_aa: CSAADRYQPQHF; d_call: -; j_call: TRBJ1-5; v_call: TRBV20-1; clone_size: many
cdr3_nt: TGTGCCAGCAGTTACTTACAGACCACCGGGGAGCTGTTTTTT; cdr3_aa: CASSYLQTTGELFF; d_call: -; j_call: TRBJ2-2; v_call: TRBV6-5; clone_size: -
cdr3_nt: TGTGCCACCCGCAAGACTAGCGGAGAGTACAATGAGCAGTTCTTC; cdr3_aa: CATRKTSGEYNEQFF; d_call: TRBD2; j_call: TRBJ2-1; v_call: TRBV10-3; clone_size: many
cdr3_nt: TGTGCCAGCAGCTTAACGGATTCCTCCTACGAGCAGTACTTC; cdr3_aa: CASSLTDSSYEQYF; d_call: -; j_call: TRBJ2-7; v_call: TRBV7-3; clone_size: many
cdr3_nt: TGTGCCAGCCATTGGACAGGGTCCTACAATGAGCAGTTCTTC; cdr3_aa: CASHWTGSYNEQFF; d_call: TRBD1; j_call: TRBJ2-1; v_call: TRBV27; clone_size: many
cdr3_nt: TGCGCCAGCAGCCAAGAATATGCCAATTCACCCCTCCACTTT; cdr3_aa: CASSQEYANSPLHF; d_call: -; j_call: TRBJ1-6; v_call: TRBV4-3; clone_size: -
cdr3_nt: TGTGCCAGCTCACCACGGGAGGAGTACTTCGTTTCTGGCTACACCTTC; cdr3_aa: CASSPREEYFVSGYTF; d_call: -; j_call: TRBJ1-2; v_call: TRBV18; clone_size: -
cdr3_nt: TGCAGCGGGGGGTCTGGAAACACCATATATTTT; cdr3_aa: CSGGSGNTIYF; d_call: -; j_call: TRBJ1-3; v_call: TRBV29-1; clone_size: many
cdr3_nt: TGTGCCAGCAGTTACTCGACAGGGTGGAACACTGAAGCTTTCTTT; cdr3_aa: CASSYSTGWNTEAFF; d_call: TRBD1; j_call: TRBJ1-1; v_call: TRBV6-5; clone_size: many
cdr3_nt: TGTGCCAGCAGCCTCGTTAAGGGCACTGAAGCTTTCTTT; cdr3_aa: CASSLVKGTEAFF; d_call: -; j_call: TRBJ1-1; v_call: TRBV5-4; clone_size: few
cdr3_nt: TGTGCCAGCTTTCCCGGGGGTGGCACTGAAGCTTTCTTT; cdr3_aa: CASFPGGGTEAFF; d_call: -; j_call: TRBJ1-1; v_call: TRBV25-1; clone_size: many
cdr3_nt: TGTGCCAGCAGCTTAGCTAGTAGGAATCAGCCCCAGCATTTT; cdr3_aa: CASSLASRNQPQHF; d_call: -; j_call: TRBJ1-5; v_call: TRBV7-8; clone_size: many
cdr3_nt: TGTGCCAGCAGTTACTTCCAGGGTGTAAACTATGGCTACACCTTC; cdr3_aa: CASSYFQGVNYGYTF; d_call: -; j_call: TRBJ1-2; v_call: TRBV6-5; clone_size: -
cdr3_nt: TGCGCCAGCAGCCAAGACCTAGCCAAAAACATTCAGTACTTC; cdr3_aa: CASSQDLAKNIQYF; d_call: -; j_call: TRBJ2-4; v_call: TRBV4-1; clone_size: -
cdr3_nt: TGCAGTGCTAGTGATAGCGGGAGGGGAACAGATACGCAGTATTTT; cdr3_aa: CSASDSGRGTDTQYF; d_call: TRBD2; j_call: TRBJ2-3; v_call: TRBV20-1; clone_size: many
cdr3_nt: TGCGCCAGCAGCCTCCTCCGGGACAGGGATGTGGATACGCAGTATTTT; cdr3_aa: CASSLLRDRDVDTQYF; d_call: TRBD1; j_call: TRBJ2-3; v_call: TRBV5-1; clone_size: few
cdr3_nt: TGTGCCAGCAGACCCCGGGGGGCGGGAGATTTATCTAGCACAGATACGCAGTATTTT; cdr3_aa: CASRPRGAGDLSSTDTQYF; d_call: -; j_call: TRBJ2-3; v_call: TRBV6-1; clone_size: -
cdr3_nt: TGTGCCAGCTCACCAGCCCTCACCGTTGGCACCGGGGAGCTGTTTTTT; cdr3_aa: CASSPALTVGTGELFF; d_call: -; j_call: TRBJ2-2; v_call: TRBV18; clone_size: many
cdr3_nt: TGCAGTGCTAGAGATCTGGGGGGAGGGCCCTACAATGAGCAGTTCTTC; cdr3_aa: CSARDLGGGPYNEQFF; d_call: TRBD2; j_call: TRBJ2-1; v_call: TRBV20-1; clone_size: few
cdr3_nt: TGCAGTGCTATCGGACTAGCGGGAGGACTCTCTAGCACAGATACGCAGTATTTT; cdr3_aa: CSAIGLAGGLSSTDTQYF; d_call: TRBD2; j_call: TRBJ2-3; v_call: TRBV20-1; clone_size: many
cdr3_nt: TGTGCCAGCGGTGGTTACACGCAGTATTTT; cdr3_aa: CASGGYTQYF; d_call: -; j_call: TRBJ2-3; v_call: TRBV28; clone_size: many
cdr3_nt: TGTGCCAGCAAAGAGAGCTCTGGGGCCAACGTCCTGACTTTC; cdr3_aa: CASKESSGANVLTF; d_call: -; j_call: TRBJ2-6; v_call: TRBV2; clone_size: many
cdr3_nt: TGTGCCAGCAGTTCGGGATTTAACACTGAAGCTTTCTTT; cdr3_aa: CASSSGFNTEAFF; d_call: -; j_call: TRBJ1-1; v_call: TRBV12-3/TRBV12-4; clone_size: many